These 24 T cell receptor beta chains share one sample of origin, sequenced in a study of type 1 regulatory T cells. TCRdb recomputed calls from the reads with MiXCR, one row per CDR3 protein. This sample carries 55,000 to 65,000 distinct CDR3 sequences, over 50% of them seen once, and the ten largest clones take approximately 1.8%. Their recognized antigens are unknown. The sample consisted of cultured non-Tr1 T cells, either the whole culture or a sorted T cell fraction (not recorded which). Receptors originate from a human donor in good health.

The V gene is TRBV7-8, the J gene TRBJ1-5; possibly TRBD1 for D (6 bases). V lost 3 bases, J lost 1 base, and 13 bases lay in between. Germline values: CDR1 SGHVS, CDR2 FQNEAQ. This CDR3 region has 16 residues. The CDR3 nucleotides read TGTGCCAGCAGCTTTACACGGACAGAAAGCAATCAGCCCCAGCATTTT. Protein product: CASSFTRTESNQPQHF.

The chain combines TRBV19 with TRBJ1-5; 9 nucleotides line up with TRBD1. CDR3 length equals 15 residues. CDR1 and CDR2 (germline): LNHDA, SQIVND (reference sequence). V lost 5 bases to trimming and J lost 4 bases; unmatched junction nucleotides: 6. The CDR3: CASSLGQGRNQPQHF. The DNA for the CDR3 is TGTGCCAGTAGTTTGGGACAGGGAAGGAATCAGCCCCAGCATTTT.

This clonotype came up a few times. The chain couples TRBV11-2 to TRBJ2-1; TRBD2 matches at 11 bases. Trimming cost V 5 bases and J 2 bases; bases outside gene matches: 8. Germline V gene sequence: CDR1 SGHAT, CDR2 FQNNGV. CDR3 length: 17 residues. The chain's CDR3 is CASSTISGRGAYNEQFF. CDR3 nucleotides: TGTGCCAGCAGCACCATTAGCGGGAGGGGCGCCTACAATGAGCAGTTCTTC.

The chain is built from TRBV6-6 and TRBJ2-1, with unresolved D. Germline CDR1 is MNHNY and CDR2 is SVGAGI (reference sequence). The V end lost 6 bases, the J end lost 5 bases, and 11 bases lay between the germline ends. This CDR3 spans 13 amino acids. The CDR3 loop is CASSPLPHNEQFF. The CDR3 DNA reads as TGTGCCAGCAGCCCTCTACCGCACAATGAGCAGTTCTTC.

The chain uses TRBV5-1 and TRBJ1-4; D call uncertain. Germline CDR1 reads SGHRS; CDR2 reads YFSETQ. CDR3 length equals 14 residues. V was pared by 2 bases and J by 3 bases, with 8 bases between. The DNA of the CDR3 is TGCGCCAGCAGCTTAGACGTGGCTAATGAAAAACTGTTTTTT. As protein: CASSLDVANEKLFF.

The sample holds a few counts of this clonotype. The chain combines TRBV6-5 with TRBJ1-2, with TRBD1 matching over 8 bases. V shed 6 bases and J 5 bases; nucleotides not matched to a gene: 8. Germline lookup yields CDR1 MNHEY and CDR2 SVGAGI. This CDR3 is 14 amino acids long. CDR3 protein: CASSPPDRGYGYTF. The CDR3 nucleotides read TGTGCCAGCAGCCCCCCTGACAGGGGTTATGGCTACACCTTC.

The V and J genes are TRBV5-1 and TRBJ2-3, with 9 bases identical to TRBD2. This CDR3 spans 16 amino acids. Losses at the gene ends were 0 bases for V and 2 bases for J; bases not matched to a gene: 4. CDR1 and CDR2 (germline): SGHRS, YFSETQ. CDR3 sequence: CASSLGLAVNTDTQYF. CDR3 DNA sequence: TGCGCCAGCAGCTTGGGACTAGCGGTTAACACAGATACGCAGTATTTT.

This chain joins TRBV20-1 and TRBJ2-7; a possible D gene is TRBD1 (5 bases). The CDR3 loop spans 12 amino acids. CDR1 and CDR2 (germline): DFQATT, SNEGSKA (reference sequence). The V and J ends lost 8 bases and 5 bases respectively, with 16 bases between them. CDR3 loop: CSIGQGGDEQYF. The CDR3 region has the DNA TGCAGTATTGGGCAGGGTGGCGACGAGCAGTACTTC.

The chain uses TRBV24-1 and TRBJ2-2; D gene uncertain. Germline V gene sequence: CDR1 KGHDR, CDR2 SFDVKD. The length of the CDR3 is 13 residues. Deletions cut 3 bases from V and 13 bases from J, with 14 bases between. The CDR3 DNA sequence: TGTGCCACCAGTGATATGCCATTCGGAGTGCTGTTTTTT. The encoded protein is CATSDMPFGVLFF.

V is TRBV7-9 and J is TRBJ1-2, with a possible D match to TRBD1 (5 bases). This CDR3 comprises 14 residues. V was shortened by 6 bases and J by 2 bases, with 13 bases between the two germline ends. Germline V gene data show CDR1 as SEHNR and CDR2 as FQNEAQ (reference sequence). The CDR3 region has the DNA TGTGCCAGCAGACCCCGGGACGGGAACTATGGCTACACCTTC. It specifies CASRPRDGNYGYTF. The variable domain in full, completed from reference TRBV7-9 and TRBJ1-2, reads DTGVSQNPRHKITKRGQNVTFRCDPISEHNRLYWYRQTLGQGPEFLTYFQNEAQLEKSRLLSDRFSAERPKGSFSTLEIQRTEQGDSAMYLCASRPRDGNYGYTFGSGTRLTVV.

The gene calls are TRBV19 and TRBJ2-7, with D perhaps being TRBD1 or TRBD2 (5 bases each). This CDR3 region has 14 residues. Germline V gives CDR1 LNHDA, CDR2 SQIVND (reference sequence). V was shortened by 2 bases and J by 1 base, with 9 bases between the two germline ends. The CDR3 bases are TGTGCCAGTAGTATAACCTGGGGGTCCTACGAGCAGTACTTC. Translating it yields CASSITWGSYEQYF.

The chain couples TRBV6-6 to TRBJ1-5; tentatively, D is TRBD1 (6 bases). V lost 2 bases, J lost 4 bases, and 12 bases lay in between. The CDR3 runs 15 residues. CDR1 and CDR2 from the germline V gene are MNHNY and SVGAGI (reference sequence). This CDR3 reads CASSYLTGQNQPQHF. In DNA form, the CDR3 reads TGTGCCAGCAGTTACCTGACAGGTCAGAATCAGCCCCAGCATTTT.

The V gene is TRBV6-5, the J gene TRBJ1-3; TRBD1 is a possible D gene (5 bases). Trimming pared 0 bases from V and 0 bases from J, leaving 15 bases between. CDR1 MNHEY and CDR2 SVGAGI come from the germline V gene. The CDR3 has 18 amino acids. CDR3 protein: CASSYSSTGAFSGNTIYF. CDR3 DNA sequence: TGTGCCAGCAGTTACTCGAGTACCGGGGCCTTCTCTGGAAACACCATATATTTT.

This clonotype turned up a few times. V and J are TRBV20-1 and TRBJ1-4, with D unclear. Germline assignment: CDR1 DFQATT and CDR2 SNEGSKA (reference sequence). CDR3 size: 13 residues. Trimming took off 6 bases at V and 8 bases at J, with 16 bases between the two ends. The DNA for the CDR3 is TGCAGTGCCAATGGGCTTATTCGGGAAAAACTGTTTTTT. The encoded protein is CSANGLIREKLFF.

The chain links TRBV2 to TRBJ2-5; perhaps TRBD1 as D (6 bases). With 8 bases removed from V and 5 bases from J, the gap between germline ends came to 9 bases. The CDR3 totals 11 residues. Looked up from germline, CDR1 is SNHLY and CDR2 is FYNNEI. CDR3 residues: CASLRGETQYF. In nucleotides, the CDR3 is TGTGCCAGCCTGAGGGGGGAGACCCAGTACTTC.

The chain combines TRBV25-1 with TRBJ2-7; possible D gene TRBD2, 5 bases. V lost 8 bases, J lost 0 bases, and 8 bases lay in between. CDR3 length: 12 amino acids. Germline CDR1 and CDR2: MGHDK and SYGVNS. CDR3 in amino acids: CASEGSSYEQYF. The CDR3 coding sequence is TGTGCCAGCGAGGGAAGCTCCTACGAGCAGTACTTC.

V gene TRBV3-1 combines with J gene TRBJ2-2, with D unresolved. CDR1 is LGHDT and CDR2 is YNNKEL in the germline V gene (reference sequence). This CDR3 is 13 amino acids long. Trimming pared 0 bases from V and 9 bases from J, leaving 8 bases between. DNA for the CDR3: TGTGCCAGCAGCCAAGATCGGAGAAGGGAGCTGTTTTTT. It yields the protein CASSQDRRRELFF.

The gene calls are TRBV27 and TRBJ2-1, with 7 bases matching TRBD2. V was pared by 3 bases and J by 15 bases, with 11 bases of the junction left unmatched. From germline, CDR1 is MNHEY and CDR2 SMNVEV (reference sequence). There are 13 residues in the CDR3. The chain's CDR3 is CASSFRVWTRRFF. The CDR3 DNA reads TGTGCCAGCAGTTTTAGGGTTTGGACTAGAAGGTTCTTC.

J is TRBJ1-1 and V is TRBV5-1, with a tentative D call TRBD1 (5 bases). Germline CDR1 is SGHRS and CDR2 is YFSETQ. This CDR3 has 14 amino acids. Deletions cut 4 bases from V and 4 bases from J, with 14 bases between. Here the CDR3 reads CASSGSGRFTEAFF. CDR3 in DNA: TGCGCCAGCAGCGGCTCGGGACGGTTCACTGAAGCTTTCTTT.

J is TRBJ1-1 and V is TRBV5-6, with no clear D. V was shortened by 4 bases and J by 4 bases, with 17 bases between the two germline ends. Per germline, CDR1 SGHDT and CDR2 YYEEEE. The CDR3 is made up of 15 amino acids. The CDR3: CASSLRLQRSTEAFF. In DNA form, the CDR3 reads TGTGCCAGCAGCCTTCGACTGCAGAGAAGCACTGAAGCTTTCTTT.

This clonotype was seen only a few times. The chain uses TRBV6-5 and TRBJ2-2; D unclear. There are 15 residues in the CDR3. V was clipped by 6 bases and J by 4 bases, with 15 bases between them. Germline loops: CDR1 MNHEY, CDR2 SVGAGI. The CDR3 here is CASSLLRGITGELFF. The CDR3 bases are TGTGCCAGCAGCCTTTTACGAGGCATCACCGGGGAGCTGTTTTTT.

The V and J genes are TRBV20-1 and TRBJ2-1; 9 positions match TRBD2. In germline, CDR1 is DFQATT, CDR2 SNEGSKA (reference sequence). J was trimmed by 0 bases and V by 5 bases; bases with no gene match: 5. The CDR3 spans 15 residues. The CDR3 nucleotides read TGCAGTGCTCCTAGGACTAGCGCCTCCTACAATGAGCAGTTCTTC. Protein sequence: CSAPRTSASYNEQFF.

The rearrangement joins TRBV6-1 to TRBJ1-2; the D gene is possibly TRBD1 (6 bases). With 3 bases removed from V and 8 bases from J, the gap between germline ends came to 13 bases. Per the germline V gene, CDR1 is MNHNS and CDR2 is SASEGT. This CDR3 contains 13 residues. The CDR3: CASSEGGGKGYTF. CDR3 in DNA: TGTGCCAGCAGTGAGGGGGGCGGAAAAGGCTACACCTTC.

On this clonotype itself: This may be a read error, as it is one base from a much larger clone. The V and J genes are TRBV7-2 and TRBJ2-5, with 8 nucleotides matching TRBD2. This CDR3 comprises 16 residues. Germline values: CDR1 SGHTA, CDR2 FQGNSA. The DNA of the CDR3 is TGTGCCAGCAGCTTAGCGGTAGTAGCGGGGCAAGAGACCCAGCACTTC. Translated: CASSLAVVAGQETQHF.